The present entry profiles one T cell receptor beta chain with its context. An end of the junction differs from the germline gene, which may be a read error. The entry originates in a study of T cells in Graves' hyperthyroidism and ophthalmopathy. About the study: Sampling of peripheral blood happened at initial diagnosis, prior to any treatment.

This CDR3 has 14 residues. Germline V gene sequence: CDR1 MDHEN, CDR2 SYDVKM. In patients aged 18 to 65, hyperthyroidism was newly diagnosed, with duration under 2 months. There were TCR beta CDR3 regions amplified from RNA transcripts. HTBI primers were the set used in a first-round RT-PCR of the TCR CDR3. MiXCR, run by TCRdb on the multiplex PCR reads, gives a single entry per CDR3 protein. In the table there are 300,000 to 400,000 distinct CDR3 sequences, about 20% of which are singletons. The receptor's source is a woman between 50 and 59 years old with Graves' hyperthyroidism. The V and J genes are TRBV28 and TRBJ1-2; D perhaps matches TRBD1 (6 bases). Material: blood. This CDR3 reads CAGSLTGIGYGYTF. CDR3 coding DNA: TGTGCCGGCAGTTTAACAGGGATAGGCTATGGCTACACCTTC.